The 14 T cell receptor beta chains in this list originate from one sample, sequenced in a study of post-analysis software for immune sequencing data. Broader study findings: When patients were compared with controls, a handful of TRBV segments were more frequent, TRBV5-6, TRBV5-1 and TRBV20-1 among them.

No antigen is known for these receptors. TCR beta libraries were prepared from cDNA with unique molecular identifiers. TCRdb passed the PCR reads through MiXCR, listing each CDR3 protein once. The repertoire has more than 350,000 distinct CDR3 sequences, approximately 42% of them found once; the top ten carry less than 8%. Sequencing was carried out using blood. Receptors were obtained from a girl between 2 and 10 years old with multiple sclerosis.

This clonotype showed up just a few times. This chain uses TRBV7-8 with TRBJ1-2, with a tentative D call TRBD1 (5 bases). Germline V gene sequence: CDR1 SGHVS, CDR2 FQNEAQ. V lost 2 bases, J lost 4 bases, and 17 bases lay in between. The CDR3 loop spans 16 amino acids. CDR3 amino acids: CASSLIGAGPGYGYTF. The CDR3 DNA follows: TGTGCCAGCAGCTTAATAGGAGCGGGGCCGGGCTATGGCTACACCTTC.

This clonotype turned up a few times. V usage is TRBV7-7 and J usage is TRBJ2-7; possibly TRBD2 for D (7 bases). V was shortened by 4 bases and J by 1 base, with 20 bases between the two germline ends. Germline lookup yields CDR1 SSHAT and CDR2 FNYEAQ (reference sequence). CDR3 size: 17 residues. The CDR3 here is CASSSLSEGGPSYEQYF. CDR3 DNA sequence: TGTGCCAGCAGCTCTTTGTCGGAGGGGGGGCCTTCCTACGAGCAGTACTTC.

V usage is TRBV20-1 and J usage is TRBJ2-4; perhaps TRBD2 as D (5 bases). Trimming left V 0 bases short and J 2 bases short, with 8 bases between. The CDR3 covers 14 residues. Looked up from germline, CDR1 is DFQATT and CDR2 is SNEGSKA (reference sequence). CDR3 DNA: TGCAGTGCTAGAGAAGAGGGTTCCAAAAACATTCAGTACTTC. This gives the protein CSAREEGSKNIQYF.

The gene calls are TRBV7-3 and TRBJ1-2; 8 nucleotides align to TRBD1. After removal of 2 bases from V and 8 bases from J, the junction contained 10 bases not matched to a gene. The CDR3 is made up of 15 amino acids. Germline CDR1 reads SGHTA; CDR2 reads FQGTGA. The CDR3, as DNA: TGTGCCAGCAGCTTACGGGGGACAGGCTCGGGGGGCTACACCTTC. Amino acid sequence: CASSLRGTGSGGYTF.

There are a few counts of this clonotype. The rearrangement links TRBV12-3 or TRBV12-4 to TRBJ2-7; 12 nucleotides line up with TRBD1. The ends lost 6 bases at V and 1 base at J; junction bases unmatched: 4. The CDR3 sequence is 15 residues long. The CDR3 sequence is CASRKGQGASYEQYF. CDR3 coding DNA: TGTGCCAGCAGGAAGGGACAGGGGGCATCCTACGAGCAGTACTTC.

This rearrangement joins TRBV29-1 to TRBJ2-1; D may correspond to TRBD1 or TRBD2 (5 bases each). Germline loops: CDR1 SQVTM, CDR2 ANQGSEA. Deletions cut 7 bases from V and 1 base from J, with 17 bases between. The CDR3 has 15 residues. CDR3 bases: TGCAGCGCCATAACCGGGACGTCATCCTACAATGAGCAGTTCTTC. Translation gives CSAITGTSSYNEQFF.

The chain uses TRBV15 and TRBJ2-1; the match to TRBD2 covers 10 bases. Unmatched junction bases numbered 12, after V lost 2 bases and J lost 8 bases. The germline gives CDR1 LNHNV, CDR2 YYDKDF (reference sequence). The CDR3 runs to 17 residues. Here the CDR3 reads CATSRSSSGSGGDEQFF. In DNA form, the CDR3 reads TGTGCCACCAGCAGATCCTCTAGCGGGAGTGGTGGTGATGAGCAGTTCTTC.

This clonotype has ten or more counts. The chain recombines TRBV5-5 with TRBJ2-7; D is undetermined. The germline CDR1 and CDR2 sequences are SGHKS and YYEKEE (reference sequence). The CDR3 extends over 12 amino acids. The germline V and J ends were trimmed by 5 bases and 0 bases, with 6 bases remaining between them. The CDR3 spells CASSPNSYEQYF. CDR3 nucleotide sequence: TGTGCCAGCAGTCCCAACTCCTACGAGCAGTACTTC.

CDR3 coding DNA: TGTGCCAGCGGGTCGGACAGGGGAACCTACGAGCAGTACTTC. It specifies CASGSDRGTYEQYF. This sequence joins TRBV5-4 and TRBJ2-7; 9 bases are shared with TRBD1. V trimming: 7 bases; J trimming: 2 bases; junction bases outside the gene matches: 7. The CDR3 loop spans 14 amino acids. Germline assignment: CDR1 SGHNT and CDR2 YYREEE (reference sequence).

The genes are TRBV20-1 and TRBJ2-7, with D tentatively TRBD1 (6 bases). This CDR3 comprises 14 residues. V was clipped by 4 bases and J by 4 bases, with 17 bases between them. Germline lookup yields CDR1 DFQATT and CDR2 SNEGSKA (reference sequence). CDR3 in amino acids: CSATGQTVFYEQYF. CDR3 DNA: TGCAGTGCTACTGGACAGACCGTATTTTACGAGCAGTACTTC.

This clonotype has a handful of counts. The rearrangement uses TRBV7-2 and TRBJ2-5; TRBD2 matches 8 bases. The CDR3 is 16 residues long. Losses at the gene ends were 5 bases for V and 1 base for J; bases not matched to a gene: 9. Per germline, CDR1 SGHTA and CDR2 FQGNSA. The CDR3: CASSGKGLVGQETQYF. The CDR3 bases are TGTGCCAGCAGCGGGAAGGGACTAGTTGGCCAAGAGACCCAGTACTTC.

The sample holds a few counts of this clonotype. This rearrangement joins TRBV7-9 to TRBJ2-5; TRBD2 aligns across 9 bases. CDR3 length equals 16 residues. J was trimmed by 4 bases and V by 5 bases; bases with no gene match: 11. From germline, CDR1 is SEHNR and CDR2 FQNEAQ (reference sequence). DNA of the CDR3: TGTGCCAGCAGCCCGCGGGCGGGAGGGCTCAGAGAGACCCAGTACTTC. It translates to CASSPRAGGLRETQYF. Complete variable domain (other parts from reference TRBV7-9 and TRBJ2-5): DTGVSQNPRHKITKRGQNVTFRCDPISEHNRLYWYRQTLGQGPEFLTYFQNEAQLEKSRLLSDRFSAERPKGSFSTLEIQRTEQGDSAMYLCASSPRAGGLRETQYFGPGTRLLVL.

The V call is TRBV12-3 or TRBV12-4, the J call TRBJ1-5, with TRBD1 matching 8 bases. The CDR3 is 15 amino acids. The J segment lost 4 bases and the V segment lost 3 bases, leaving 5 bases of the junction unmatched. DNA of the CDR3: TGTGCCAGCAGTTTGATGAGACAGGGGAATCAGCCCCAGCATTTT. This codes for CASSLMRQGNQPQHF.

The chain links TRBV13 to TRBJ1-4, with 7 bases matching TRBD1. Germline V gene data show CDR1 as PRHDT and CDR2 as FYEKMQ (reference sequence). V lost 6 bases to trimming and J lost 3 bases; unmatched junction nucleotides: 4. The CDR3 totals 14 residues. CDR3 in amino acids: CASSIQGSNEKLFF. As DNA, the CDR3 is TGTGCCAGCAGTATACAGGGGTCTAATGAAAAACTGTTTTTT.